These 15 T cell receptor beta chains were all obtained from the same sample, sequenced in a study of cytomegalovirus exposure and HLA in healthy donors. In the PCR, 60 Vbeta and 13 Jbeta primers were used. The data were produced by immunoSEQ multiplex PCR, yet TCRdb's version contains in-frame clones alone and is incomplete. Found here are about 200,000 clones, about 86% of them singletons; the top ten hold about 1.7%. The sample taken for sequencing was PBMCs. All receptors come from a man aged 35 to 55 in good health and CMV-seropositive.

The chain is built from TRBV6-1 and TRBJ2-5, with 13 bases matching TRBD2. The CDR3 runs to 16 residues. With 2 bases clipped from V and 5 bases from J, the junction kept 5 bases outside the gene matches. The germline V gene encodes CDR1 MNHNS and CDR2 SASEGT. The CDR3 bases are TGTGCCAGCAGTGAAACTAGCGGGAGGGCCAGGGAGACCCAGTACTTC. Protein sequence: CASSETSGRARETQYF.

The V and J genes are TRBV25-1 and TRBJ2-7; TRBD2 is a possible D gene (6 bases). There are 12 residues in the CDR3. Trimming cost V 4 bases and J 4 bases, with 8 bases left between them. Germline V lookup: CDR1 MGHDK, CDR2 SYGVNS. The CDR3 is CASSGSGYEQYF. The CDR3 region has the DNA TGTGCCAGCAGTGGTAGCGGTTACGAGCAGTACTTC.

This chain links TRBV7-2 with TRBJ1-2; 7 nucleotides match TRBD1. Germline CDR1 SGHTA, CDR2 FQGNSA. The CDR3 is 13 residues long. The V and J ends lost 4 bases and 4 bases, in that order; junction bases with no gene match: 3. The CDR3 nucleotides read TGTGCCAGCAGCTCCGGACAGGCCTATGGCTACACCTTC. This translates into CASSSGQAYGYTF.

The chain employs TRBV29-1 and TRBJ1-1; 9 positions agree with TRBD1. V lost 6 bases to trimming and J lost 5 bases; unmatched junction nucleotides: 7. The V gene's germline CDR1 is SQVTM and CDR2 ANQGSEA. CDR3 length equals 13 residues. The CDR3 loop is CSVLQGAMTEAFF. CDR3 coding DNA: TGCAGCGTCCTACAGGGGGCGATGACTGAAGCTTTCTTT. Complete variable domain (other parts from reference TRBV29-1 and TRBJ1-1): SAVISQKPSRDICQRGTSLTIQCQVDSQVTMMFWYRQQPGQSLTLIATANQGSEATYESGFVIDKFPISRPNLTFSTLTVSNMSPEDSSIYLCSVLQGAMTEAFFGQGTRLTVV.

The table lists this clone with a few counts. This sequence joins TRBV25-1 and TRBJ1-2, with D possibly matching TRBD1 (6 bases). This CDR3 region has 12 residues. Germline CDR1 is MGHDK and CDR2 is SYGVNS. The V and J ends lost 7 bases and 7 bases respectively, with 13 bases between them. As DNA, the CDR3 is TGTGCCAGCACCCCTGGGACATCTGGCTACACCTTC. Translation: CASTPGTSGYTF.

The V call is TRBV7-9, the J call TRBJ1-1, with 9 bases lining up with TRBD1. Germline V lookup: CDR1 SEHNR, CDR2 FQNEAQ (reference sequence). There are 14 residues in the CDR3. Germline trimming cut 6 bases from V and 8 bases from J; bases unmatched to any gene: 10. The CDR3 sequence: CASSPNRGPTEAFF. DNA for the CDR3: TGTGCCAGCAGTCCAAACAGGGGGCCTACCGAAGCTTTCTTT. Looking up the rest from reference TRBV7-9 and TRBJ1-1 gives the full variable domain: DTGVSQNPRHKITKRGQNVTFRCDPISEHNRLYWYRQTLGQGPEFLTYFQNEAQLEKSRLLSDRFSAERPKGSFSTLEIQRTEQGDSAMYLCASSPNRGPTEAFFGQGTRLTVV.

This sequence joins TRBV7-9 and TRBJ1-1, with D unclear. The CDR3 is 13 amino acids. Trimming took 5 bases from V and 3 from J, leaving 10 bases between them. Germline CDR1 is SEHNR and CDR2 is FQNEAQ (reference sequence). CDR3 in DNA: TGTGCCAGCAGCCCCTTTCGGGACACTGAAGCTTTCTTT. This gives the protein CASSPFRDTEAFF. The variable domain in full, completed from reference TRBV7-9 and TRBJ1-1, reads DTGVSQNPRHKITKRGQNVTFRCDPISEHNRLYWYRQTLGQGPEFLTYFQNEAQLEKSRLLSDRFSAERPKGSFSTLEIQRTEQGDSAMYLCASSPFRDTEAFFGQGTRLTVV.

The CDR3 nucleotides read TGCGCCAGCAGCTTGGAGGGGCCCCTACCGGTTGGTGAGCAGTTCTTC. Protein product: CASSLEGPLPVGEQFF. The chain combines TRBV5-1 with TRBJ2-1, with D tentatively TRBD1 (5 bases). Germline loops: CDR1 SGHRS, CDR2 YFSETQ. The V end was cut by 0 bases, the J end by 9 bases, with 19 bases between. The CDR3 contains 16 residues.

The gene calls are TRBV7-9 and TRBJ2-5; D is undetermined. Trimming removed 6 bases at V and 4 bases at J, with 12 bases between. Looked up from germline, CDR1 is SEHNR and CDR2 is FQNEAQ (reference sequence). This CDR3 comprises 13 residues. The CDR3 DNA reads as TGTGCCAGCAGGAACGGCGGAATAGAGACCCAGTACTTC. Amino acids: CASRNGGIETQYF. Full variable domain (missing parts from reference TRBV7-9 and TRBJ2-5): DTGVSQNPRHKITKRGQNVTFRCDPISEHNRLYWYRQTLGQGPEFLTYFQNEAQLEKSRLLSDRFSAERPKGSFSTLEIQRTEQGDSAMYLCASRNGGIETQYFGPGTRLLVL.

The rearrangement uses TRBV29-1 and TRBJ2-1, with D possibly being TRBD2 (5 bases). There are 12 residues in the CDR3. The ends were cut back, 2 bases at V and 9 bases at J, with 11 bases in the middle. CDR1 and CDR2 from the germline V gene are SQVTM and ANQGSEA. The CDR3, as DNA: TGCAGCGTTGAACGAGGGTCGGGTGAGCAGTTCTTC. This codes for CSVERGSGEQFF.

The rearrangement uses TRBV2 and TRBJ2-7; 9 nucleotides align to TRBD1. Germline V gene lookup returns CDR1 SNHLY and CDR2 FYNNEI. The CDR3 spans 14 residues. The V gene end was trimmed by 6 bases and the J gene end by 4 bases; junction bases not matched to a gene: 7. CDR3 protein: CASRTGQGTYEQYF. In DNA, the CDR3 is TGTGCCAGCAGAACCGGACAGGGGACTTACGAGCAGTACTTC.

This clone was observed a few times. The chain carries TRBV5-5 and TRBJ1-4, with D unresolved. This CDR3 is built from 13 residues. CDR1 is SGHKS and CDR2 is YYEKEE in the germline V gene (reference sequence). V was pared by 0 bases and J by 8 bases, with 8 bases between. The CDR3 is CASSLAPEEKLFF. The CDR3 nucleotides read TGTGCCAGCAGCTTGGCCCCAGAAGAAAAACTGTTTTTT.

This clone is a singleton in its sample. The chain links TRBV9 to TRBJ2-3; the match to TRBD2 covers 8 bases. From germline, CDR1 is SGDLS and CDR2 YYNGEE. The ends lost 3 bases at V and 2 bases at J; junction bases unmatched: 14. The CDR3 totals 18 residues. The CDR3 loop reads CASSADTGTRQITDTQYF. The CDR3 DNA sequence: TGTGCCAGCAGCGCTGACACCGGGACTAGACAGATCACAGATACGCAGTATTTT.

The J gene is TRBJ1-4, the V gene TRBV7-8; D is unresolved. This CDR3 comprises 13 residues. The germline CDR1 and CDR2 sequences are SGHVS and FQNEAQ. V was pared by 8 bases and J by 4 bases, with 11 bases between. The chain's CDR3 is CASSRGLNEKLFF. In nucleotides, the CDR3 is TGTGCCAGCTCTCGCGGACTTAATGAAAAACTGTTTTTT.

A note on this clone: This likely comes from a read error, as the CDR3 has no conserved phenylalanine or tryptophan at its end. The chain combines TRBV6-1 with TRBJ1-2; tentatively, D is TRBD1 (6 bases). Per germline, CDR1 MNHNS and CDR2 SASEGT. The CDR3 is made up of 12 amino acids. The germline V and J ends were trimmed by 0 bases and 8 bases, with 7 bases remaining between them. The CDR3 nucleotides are TGTGCCAGCAGTGAAGCGGGGGCCGGCTACACCCTC. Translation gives CASSEAGAGYTL.